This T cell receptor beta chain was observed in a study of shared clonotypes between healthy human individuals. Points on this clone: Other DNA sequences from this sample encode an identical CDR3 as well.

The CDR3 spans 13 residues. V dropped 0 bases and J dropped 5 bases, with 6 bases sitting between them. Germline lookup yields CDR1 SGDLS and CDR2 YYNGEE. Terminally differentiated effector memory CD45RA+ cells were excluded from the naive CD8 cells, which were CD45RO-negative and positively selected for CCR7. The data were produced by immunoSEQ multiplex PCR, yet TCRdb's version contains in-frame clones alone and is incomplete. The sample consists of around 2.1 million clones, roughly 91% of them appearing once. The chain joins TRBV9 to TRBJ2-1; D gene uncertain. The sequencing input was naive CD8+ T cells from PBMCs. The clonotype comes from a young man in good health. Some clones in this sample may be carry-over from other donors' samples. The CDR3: CASSVAVDNEQFF. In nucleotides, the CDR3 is TGTGCCAGCAGCGTAGCCGTGGACAATGAGCAGTTCTTC.